The 3 T cell receptor beta chains below come from one sample, sequenced in a study of blood T cell repertoires in COVID-19. Method: immunoSEQ multiplex PCR; TCRdb's copy keeps in-frame clones and lacks some. The sample carries about 210,000 clones, 88% recorded once. Specimen: peripheral blood. The source is a man between 18 and 35 years old with active or convalescent COVID-19.

V and J are TRBV9 and TRBJ1-1; 8 nucleotides match TRBD1. The CDR3 runs 17 residues. The V segment lost 4 bases and the J segment 0 bases; nucleotides outside the gene matches: 11. CDR1 and CDR2 from the germline V gene are SGDLS and YYNGEE. The CDR3 protein is CASSSSPGQDLNTEAFF. The CDR3 DNA is TGTGCCAGCAGCTCCAGTCCGGGACAGGACTTGAACACTGAAGCTTTCTTT.

The CDR3 DNA reads TGTGCCAGTAGTATAGCCAGCGCGAACACCGGGGAGCTGTTTTTT. It translates to CASSIASANTGELFF. The chain has TRBV19 and TRBJ2-2, with D unresolved. The ends were cut back, 1 base at V and 0 bases at J, with 6 bases in the middle. The CDR3 totals 15 residues. The germline gives CDR1 LNHDA, CDR2 SQIVND (reference sequence).

J is TRBJ1-6 and V is TRBV7-9; D is unclear. The CDR3 spans 14 residues. Trimming took off 0 bases at V and 7 bases at J, with 7 bases between the two ends. Germline-derived CDR1 and CDR2 are SEHNR and FQNEAQ (reference sequence). This CDR3 is CASSLAFRNSPLHF. The CDR3 DNA sequence: TGTGCCAGCAGCTTAGCCTTCCGGAATTCACCCCTCCACTTT. Full variable domain (remainder filled in from reference TRBV7-9 and TRBJ1-6): DTGVSQNPRHKITKRGQNVTFRCDPISEHNRLYWYRQTLGQGPEFLTYFQNEAQLEKSRLLSDRFSAERPKGSFSTLEIQRTEQGDSAMYLCASSLAFRNSPLHFGNGTRLTVT.